What follows are 8 T cell receptor beta chains derived from one specimen sequenced in a study of cytomegalovirus exposure and HLA in healthy donors. Researchers ran the PCR with 60 Vbeta and 13 Jbeta primers. Method: immunoSEQ multiplex PCR; TCRdb's copy keeps in-frame clones and lacks some. This sample has over 150,000 clones, with over 70% found just once. Sequenced input: PBMCs. Every receptor here comes from a woman in her late teens or twenties in good health and CMV-seronegative.

The V and J genes are TRBV5-6 and TRBJ1-5; 10 bases map to TRBD1. CDR1 and CDR2 (germline): SGHDT, YYEEEE. J gave up 0 bases and V 5 bases, and 8 bases lay outside the gene matches. This CDR3 has 17 amino acids. CDR3 amino acids: CASSKGTGEHSNQPQHF. The CDR3 bases are TGTGCCAGCAGTAAAGGGACAGGGGAACATAGCAATCAGCCCCAGCATTTT.

J is TRBJ1-4 and V is TRBV6-6, with TRBD1 matching over 8 bases. Germline V lookup: CDR1 MNHNY, CDR2 SVGAGI (reference sequence). The V and J ends lost 4 bases and 5 bases, in that order; junction bases with no gene match: 9. This CDR3 spans 16 amino acids. The DNA of the CDR3 is TGTGCCAGCAGTTCTTCTTCCCGGGACAGGAATGAAAAACTGTTTTTT. Residues: CASSSSSRDRNEKLFF.

The chain combines TRBV10-3 with TRBJ1-5; no reliable D call. The CDR3 runs 14 residues. Germline loops: CDR1 ENHRY, CDR2 SYGVKD. V was cut by 10 bases and J by 6 bases, with 19 bases left in between. CDR3 DNA sequence: TGTGCCACCACCCCCGGGCAGGAGGGTCAGCCCCAGCATTTT. This encodes CATTPGQEGQPQHF.

The J gene is TRBJ1-5, the V gene TRBV29-1, with 8 bases that match TRBD1. CDR1 is SQVTM, CDR2 ANQGSEA, per germline. The ends lost 6 bases at V and 7 bases at J; junction bases unmatched: 5. There are 12 residues in the CDR3. The CDR3 DNA is TGCAGCGTCGGACAGGGTAGCCAGCCCCAGCATTTT. This gives the protein CSVGQGSQPQHF.

This clone came up once. The chain uses TRBV19 and TRBJ2-7; D perhaps matches TRBD1 (6 bases). The CDR3 totals 15 residues. The V gene's germline CDR1 is LNHDA and CDR2 SQIVND (reference sequence). V was cut by 4 bases and J by 3 bases, with 16 bases left in between. CDR3 sequence: CASSTLGTTSYEQYF. CDR3 coding DNA: TGTGCCAGTAGTACCCTTGGGACAACGAGCTACGAGCAGTACTTC.

This clone was counted once. The V gene is TRBV4-3, the J gene TRBJ2-2; TRBD1 might be the D (6 bases). Germline lookup yields CDR1 LGHNA and CDR2 YSLEER. Trimming stripped 0 bases from V and 2 bases from J, with 13 bases between. This CDR3 has 17 amino acids. In nucleotides, the CDR3 is TGCGCCAGCAGCCAAGACAGGGGCCCCGATAACACCGGGGAGCTGTTTTTT. This codes for CASSQDRGPDNTGELFF.

V is TRBV10-3 and J is TRBJ1-1; tentative D call: TRBD1 (6 bases). Between the trimmed V and J ends, which lost 11 bases and 1 base, there was a span of 17 bases. The CDR3 runs to 14 residues. Germline CDR1 ENHRY, CDR2 SYGVKD. The CDR3 spells CAHRAGGPNTEAFF. In DNA, the CDR3 is TGTGCCCATAGGGCGGGGGGCCCGAACACTGAAGCTTTCTTT.

This clone was counted once. Its ends do not fully match the called genes, so a read error is possible. The chain carries TRBV6-1 and TRBJ2-7, with D hard to call. Germline values: CDR1 MNHNS, CDR2 SASEGT. The length of the CDR3 is 10 residues. DNA of the CDR3: TGTGCCAGCGGGCCCTACGAGCAGTGCTTC. Residues: CASGPYEQCF.